In its sample, the clone carrying this T cell receptor (beta chain) was seen a few times. The data stem from a study of T cells in Graves' hyperthyroidism and ophthalmopathy. Amplified regions were TCR beta CDR3 sequences from RNA transcripts. RT-PCR in the first round (using the HTBI primer set) targeted the TCR CDR3. TCRdb re-analysed the multiplex PCR reads in MiXCR, keeping a single row per CDR3 protein. The data contain hundreds of thousands of distinct CDR3 sequences, 35% to 45% of them singletons. The CDR3 totals 15 residues. CDR1 and CDR2 (germline): SNHLY, FYNNEI. Deletions cut 3 bases from V and 1 base from J, with 10 bases between.

The receptor comes from a man younger than 35 with Graves' hyperthyroidism. Sequencing was carried out using blood. V is TRBV2 and J is TRBJ1-5; D uncertain. CDR3 loop: CASSDGPESNQPQHF. DNA of the CDR3: TGTGCCAGCAGTGACGGCCCGGAAAGCAATCAGCCCCAGCATTTT.